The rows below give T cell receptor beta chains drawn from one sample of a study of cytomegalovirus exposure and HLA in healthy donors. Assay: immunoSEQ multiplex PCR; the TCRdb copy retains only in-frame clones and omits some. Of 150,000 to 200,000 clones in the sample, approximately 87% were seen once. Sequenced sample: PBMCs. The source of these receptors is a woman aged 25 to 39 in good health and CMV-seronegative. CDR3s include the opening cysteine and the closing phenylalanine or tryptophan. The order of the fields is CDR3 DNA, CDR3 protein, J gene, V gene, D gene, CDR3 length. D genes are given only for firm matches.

CDR3nt: TGTGCCAGCAGCTTGGGGGGTGAGCAGTTCTTC; CDR3aa: CASSLGGEQFF; j_gene: TRBJ2-1; v_gene: TRBV7-3; d_gene: .; len: 11
CDR3nt: TGCGCCAGCAGGATCACGGGGGATAATGAAAAACTGTTTTTT; CDR3aa: CASRITGDNEKLFF; j_gene: TRBJ1-4; v_gene: TRBV5-1; d_gene: .; len: 14
CDR3nt: TGTGCCAGCAGCCCGTGGACTAGGGGCGAGCAGTACTTC; CDR3aa: CASSPWTRGEQYF; j_gene: TRBJ2-7; v_gene: TRBV7-2; d_gene: TRBD2; len: 13
CDR3nt: TGCGCCAGCAGCCTGGAGGGGGCATACGAGCAGTACTTC; CDR3aa: CASSLEGAYEQYF; j_gene: TRBJ2-7; v_gene: TRBV4-1; d_gene: .; len: 13
CDR3nt: TGCGCCAGCAGCTTGGCCCCCGGGACAGGGGGGAAGGGTGAGCAGTTCTTC; CDR3aa: CASSLAPGTGGKGEQFF; j_gene: TRBJ2-1; v_gene: TRBV5-1; d_gene: TRBD1; len: 17
CDR3nt: TGTGCCAGCAGTTCTAGGGGGCCGGGACTAGCGGACAACTCCTACAATGAGCAGTTCTTC; CDR3aa: CASSSRGPGLADNSYNEQFF; j_gene: TRBJ2-1; v_gene: TRBV28; d_gene: TRBD2; len: 20
CDR3nt: TGTGCCAGCAGCTTTGTGGGCAGCGCACAAGAGACCCAGTACTTC; CDR3aa: CASSFVGSAQETQYF; j_gene: TRBJ2-5; v_gene: TRBV27; d_gene: .; len: 15
CDR3nt: TGTGCCAGCACCACCCGGGGTTCGGGACAAGAAGAGCAGTACTTC; CDR3aa: CASTTRGSGQEEQYF; j_gene: TRBJ2-7; v_gene: TRBV11-2; d_gene: .; len: 15
CDR3nt: TGCGCCAGCAGCCAAGGGTTGGACCGATTCAACTACGAGCAGTACTTC; CDR3aa: CASSQGLDRFNYEQYF; j_gene: TRBJ2-7; v_gene: TRBV4-1; d_gene: .; len: 16
CDR3nt: TGTGCCAGCAGTCCCCTGGACAGATATAGCAATCAGCCCCAGCATTTT; CDR3aa: CASSPLDRYSNQPQHF; j_gene: TRBJ1-5; v_gene: TRBV27; d_gene: .; len: 16
CDR3nt: TGTGCCAGCAGGAGGACGCACTCCTACAATGAGCAGTTCTTC; CDR3aa: CASRRTHSYNEQFF; j_gene: TRBJ2-1; v_gene: TRBV28; d_gene: .; len: 14
CDR3nt: TGCGCCAGCAGCCAAGAAGAATCATACAATGAGCAGTTCTTC; CDR3aa: CASSQEESYNEQFF; j_gene: TRBJ2-1; v_gene: TRBV4-1; d_gene: .; len: 14
CDR3nt: TGTGCCAGCAAGGTTAGCGGGAGTGTAGGTACGCAGTATTTT; CDR3aa: CASKVSGSVGTQYF; j_gene: TRBJ2-3; v_gene: TRBV2; d_gene: TRBD2; len: 14
CDR3nt: TGTGCCAGCAGTTACTCCGAGGGAGAGACCCAGTACTTC; CDR3aa: CASSYSEGETQYF; j_gene: TRBJ2-5; v_gene: TRBV6-5; d_gene: .; len: 13
CDR3nt: TGTGCCAGTAGTCCGAGCGTCTTTTCGGGGGAGCAGTACTTC; CDR3aa: CASSPSVFSGEQYF; j_gene: TRBJ2-7; v_gene: TRBV19; d_gene: .; len: 14